Following are 32 T cell receptor beta chains from one sample sequenced in a study of T cells in Graves' hyperthyroidism and ophthalmopathy. RNA transcripts served as the template for amplifying TCR beta CDR3 regions. HTBI primers were employed in a first-round RT-PCR of the TCR CDR3. A single record per CDR3 protein comes from TCRdb applying MiXCR to the multiplex PCR reads. In the table there are about 480,000 distinct CDR3 sequences, around 15% of which are singletons. Sequencing used blood. Receptors originate from a woman younger than 35 with Graves' hyperthyroidism.

Worth noting for this clonotype: It is likely a read error, because the conserved phenylalanine at the end of the CDR3 is missing. The V and J genes are TRBV7-3 and TRBJ2-1; 10 nucleotides align to TRBD2. Germline trimming cut 4 bases from V and 0 bases from J; bases unmatched to any gene: 6. The germline V gene encodes CDR1 SGHTA and CDR2 FQGTGA. The CDR3 runs 17 residues. CDR3 amino acids: CASSSWSGRASYNEQFL. The DNA for the CDR3 is TGTGCCAGCAGCTCATGGAGCGGGAGGGCCTCCTACAATGAGCAGTTCCTC.

This clonotype appeared a single time. This chain uses TRBV11-2 with TRBJ2-3; D remains ambiguous. CDR1 is SGHAT and CDR2 is FQNNGV in the germline V gene. The CDR3 extends over 14 amino acids. V was trimmed by 0 bases and J by 4 bases, leaving 8 bases between them. CDR3 DNA sequence: TGTGCCAGCAGCTTAGATCGATCGCCAGATACGCAGTATTTT. Amino acid sequence: CASSLDRSPDTQYF.

This clonotype was found many times. The chain has TRBV12-3 or TRBV12-4 and TRBJ2-5, with TRBD2 matching over 7 bases. Germline trimming cut 5 bases from V and 8 bases from J; bases unmatched to any gene: 14. This CDR3 region has 15 residues. DNA of the CDR3: TGTGCCAGCAGTAGGGACCGGGACTACCTAGGTACCCAGTACTTC. It yields the protein CASSRDRDYLGTQYF.

This clonotype was observed many times. This chain links TRBV9 with TRBJ2-7, with D uncertain. Trimming cost V 0 bases and J 6 bases, with 16 bases left between them. This CDR3 is 15 amino acids long. Germline-derived CDR1 and CDR2 are SGDLS and YYNGEE. The CDR3 loop reads CASSVVPEAVGEQYF. The CDR3 DNA reads TGTGCCAGCAGCGTAGTGCCAGAAGCCGTGGGCGAGCAGTACTTC.

The chain uses TRBV20-1 and TRBJ1-5; D not resolved. Germline V lookup: CDR1 DFQATT, CDR2 SNEGSKA (reference sequence). The CDR3 has 13 residues. V lost 3 bases and J lost 2, with 8 bases in between. The CDR3 loop is CSASAAGNQPQHF. The CDR3 bases are TGCAGTGCTAGTGCGGCGGGCAATCAGCCCCAGCATTTT.

The chain recombines TRBV7-3 with TRBJ2-5, with TRBD2 as a possible D gene (5 bases). Trimming pared 0 bases from V and 4 bases from J, leaving 9 bases between. CDR1 SGHTA and CDR2 FQGTGA come from the germline V gene. The CDR3 runs 14 residues. CDR3 amino acids: CASSLTSAGETQYF. The CDR3 coding sequence is TGTGCCAGCAGCTTAACTAGCGCGGGAGAGACCCAGTACTTC. The full variable domain, rest sourced from reference TRBV7-3 and TRBJ2-5, is GAGVSQTPSNKVTEKGKYVELRCDPISGHTALYWYRQSLGQGPEFLIYFQGTGAADDSGLPNDRFFAVRPEGSVSTLKIQRTERGDSAVYLCASSLTSAGETQYFGPGTRLLVL.

This clonotype was detected ten times or more. The chain employs TRBV4-1 and TRBJ2-7, with unresolved D. Trimming left V 2 bases short and J 0 bases short, with 5 bases between. This CDR3 is built from 13 residues. Germline CDR1 MGHRA, CDR2 YSYEKL. The CDR3 coding sequence is TGCGCCAGCAGCCAACGACACTCCTACGAGCAGTACTTC. This sequence encodes CASSQRHSYEQYF.

CDR3 sequence: CASSLALAGGGFEQFF. CDR3 nucleotide sequence: TGCGCCAGCAGCTTGGCCCTAGCGGGAGGAGGTTTTGAGCAGTTCTTC. This sequence joins TRBV5-1 and TRBJ2-1; 11 bases align to TRBD2. This CDR3 is 16 amino acids long. J gave up 9 bases and V 0 bases, and 8 bases lay outside the gene matches. Germline V lookup: CDR1 SGHRS, CDR2 YFSETQ.

This clonotype occurred many times. This chain connects TRBV5-1 to TRBJ2-2; D call uncertain. Germline CDR1 and CDR2: SGHRS and YFSETQ. The CDR3 is 13 residues long. The V gene lost 7 bases and the J gene lost 1 base, with 8 bases spanning the gap. DNA of the CDR3: TGCGCCAGCTTCCCCCAGAACACCGGGGAGCTGTTTTTT. This encodes CASFPQNTGELFF.

This clonotype was found many times. J is TRBJ2-1 and V is TRBV2; D is unclear. Germline CDR1 is SNHLY and CDR2 is FYNNEI. Trimming stripped 3 bases from V and 8 bases from J, with 14 bases between. The CDR3 extends over 14 amino acids. DNA of the CDR3: TGTGCCAGCAGTGAGGCATACCAAGCGTATGAGCAGTTCTTC. This codes for CASSEAYQAYEQFF. Drawing the rest from reference TRBV2 and TRBJ2-1, the complete variable domain is EPEVTQTPSHQVTQMGQEVILRCVPISNHLYFYWYRQILGQKVEFLVSFYNNEISEKSEIFDDQFSVERPDGSNFTLKIRSTKLEDSAMYFCASSEAYQAYEQFFGPGTRLTVL.

This clonotype was seen more than once but under ten times. CDR3 protein: CASSPLTGENIQYF. In DNA form, the CDR3 reads TGTGCCAGCAGCCCGCTAACAGGGGAAAACATTCAGTACTTC. J is TRBJ2-4 and V is TRBV11-3, with 7 bases lining up with TRBD1. The CDR3 loop spans 14 amino acids. Germline values: CDR1 SGHNT, CDR2 YENEEA. V was pared by 5 bases and J by 5 bases, with 6 bases of the junction left unmatched. The full variable domain, completed using reference TRBV11-3 and TRBJ2-4, is EAGVVQSPRYKIIEKKQPVAFWCNPISGHNTLYWYLQNLGQGPELLIRYENEEAVDDSQLPKDRFSAERLKGVDSTLKIQPAELGDSAVYLCASSPLTGENIQYFGAGTRLSVL.

This clonotype has ten or more counts. The J gene is TRBJ2-7, the V gene TRBV27, with 11 bases that match TRBD1. The CDR3 runs 13 residues. Germline-derived CDR1 and CDR2 are MNHEY and SMNVEV (reference sequence). V gave up 8 bases and J gave up 4 bases; unmatched junction bases: 4. CDR3 bases: TGTGCCAGCGCCAGGGACAGGGGGTACGAGCAGTACGTC. Protein sequence: CASARDRGYEQYV.

This clonotype was counted at least ten times. The rearrangement links TRBV2 to TRBJ2-6; no clear D gene. The CDR3 is made up of 13 amino acids. The ends were cut back, 8 bases at V and 1 base at J, with 6 bases in the middle. Germline loops: CDR1 SNHLY, CDR2 FYNNEI. Here the CDR3 reads CASGNSGANVLTF. The CDR3 coding sequence is TGTGCCAGCGGGAATTCTGGGGCCAACGTCCTGACTTTC.

This clonotype has at least ten counts. The V and J genes are TRBV12-5 and TRBJ2-7; no reliable D call. This CDR3 has 12 amino acids. V dropped 7 bases and J dropped 0 bases, with 7 bases sitting between them. Germline CDR1 LGHNT, CDR2 FRNRAP. CDR3 region: CASVAPSYEQYF. The CDR3 nucleotides are TGTGCTAGTGTCGCGCCCTCCTACGAGCAGTACTTC. The full variable domain, its missing parts supplied by reference TRBV12-5 and TRBJ2-7, is DARVTQTPRHKVTEMGQEVTMRCQPILGHNTVFWYRQTMMQGLELLAYFRNRAPLDDSGMPKDRFSAEMPDATLATLKIQPSEPRDSAVYFCASVAPSYEQYFGPGTRLTVT.

The chain is built from TRBV7-9 and TRBJ1-1, with D unclear. The CDR3 is 15 amino acids. Trimming removed 3 bases at V and 3 bases at J, with 14 bases between. Germline CDR1 and CDR2: SEHNR and FQNEAQ (reference sequence). CDR3 in amino acids: CASSLGRDEDTEAFF. The CDR3 DNA sequence: TGTGCCAGCAGCTTGGGGAGAGATGAAGACACTGAAGCTTTCTTT.

The gene calls are TRBV5-1 and TRBJ2-5; D may be TRBD1 (5 bases). Trimming shortened V by 1 base and J by 2 bases, and 12 bases separated the two germline ends. Germline CDR1 reads SGHRS; CDR2 reads YFSETQ. The CDR3 sequence is 15 residues long. CDR3: CASSLNGANQETQYF. CDR3 bases: TGCGCCAGCAGCTTGAATGGGGCAAATCAAGAGACCCAGTACTTC.

This clonotype was seen repeatedly, ten times or more. This CDR3 reads CASKAETQYF. The DNA for the CDR3 is TGTGCCAGCAAGGCAGAGACCCAGTACTTC. The rearrangement links TRBV6-8 to TRBJ2-5; D unclear. This CDR3 is built from 10 residues. V dropped 7 bases and J dropped 4 bases, with 4 bases sitting between them. Germline V gene data show CDR1 as MNHGY and CDR2 as SAAAGT.

CDR3 loop: CASSPSARGTDTQYF. The CDR3 nucleotides read TGTGCCAGCAGCCCATCAGCTAGGGGCACAGATACGCAGTATTTT. The V gene is TRBV7-6, the J gene TRBJ2-3; D remains ambiguous. Germline V gene lookup returns CDR1 SGHVS and CDR2 FNYEAQ. This CDR3 region has 15 residues. V gave up 5 bases and J gave up 1 base, with 13 bases separating them. Full variable domain (outside the CDR3, taken from reference TRBV7-6 and TRBJ2-3): GAGVSQSPRYKVTKRGQDVALRCDPISGHVSLYWYRQALGQGPEFLTYFNYEAQQDKSGLPNDRFSAERPEGSISTLTIQRTEQRDSAMYRCASSPSARGTDTQYFGPGTRLTVL.

Only a few counts were recorded for this clonotype. The V and J genes are TRBV7-3 and TRBJ1-3, with 12 bases identical to TRBD1. The trim removed 5 bases at V and 4 bases at J, leaving 6 bases unmatched. Germline assignment: CDR1 SGHTA and CDR2 FQGTGA. The CDR3 length is 16 residues. The CDR3 is CASSAGTGGEGNTIYF. The CDR3 DNA reads as TGTGCCAGCAGCGCAGGGACAGGGGGCGAGGGAAACACCATATATTTT. Together with reference TRBV7-3 and TRBJ1-3, the CDR3 gives the full variable domain: GAGVSQTPSNKVTEKGKYVELRCDPISGHTALYWYRQSLGQGPEFLIYFQGTGAADDSGLPNDRFFAVRPEGSVSTLKIQRTERGDSAVYLCASSAGTGGEGNTIYFGEGSWLTVV.

This chain links TRBV20-1 with TRBJ1-2; D may be TRBD1 (5 bases). Trimming took off 3 bases at V and 9 bases at J, with 8 bases between the two ends. CDR3 length: 10 amino acids. Germline V gene lookup returns CDR1 DFQATT and CDR2 SNEGSKA (reference sequence). This chain's CDR3 is CSASWGSYTF. CDR3 DNA: TGCAGTGCTAGTTGGGGGAGCTACACCTTC.

This clonotype was seen many times. CDR3 amino acids: CASSARGPDEQYV. The CDR3 nucleotides read TGTGCCAGCAGCGCTCGGGGACCCGACGAGCAGTACGTC. V gene TRBV12-3 or TRBV12-4 combines with J gene TRBJ2-7, with D perhaps being TRBD1 or TRBD2 (5 bases each). Trimming took off 6 bases at V and 5 bases at J, with 14 bases between the two ends. CDR3 length: 13 residues.

The chain joins TRBV28 to TRBJ1-3; D remains unclear. The V gene's germline CDR1 is MDHEN and CDR2 SYDVKM. V lost 4 bases to trimming and J lost 2 bases, with 12 bases between them. CDR3 length equals 15 residues. The CDR3 sequence: CASSSKAQTGNTIYF. In DNA form, the CDR3 reads TGTGCCAGCAGTTCCAAGGCCCAGACTGGAAACACCATATATTTT. Combining the CDR3 with reference TRBV28 and TRBJ1-3 gives the whole variable domain DVKVTQSSRYLVKRTGEKVFLECVQDMDHENMFWYRQDPGLGLRLIYFSYDVKMKEKGDIPEGYSVSREKKERFSLILESASTNQTSMYLCASSSKAQTGNTIYFGEGSWLTVV.

The CDR3 spells CSAHSGTSTDTQYF. The CDR3 coding sequence is TGCAGTGCCCATAGCGGGACCAGCACAGATACGCAGTATTTT. The rearrangement uses TRBV20-1 and TRBJ2-3; 8 bases are a match to TRBD2. Germline lookup yields CDR1 DFQATT and CDR2 SNEGSKA (reference sequence). The CDR3 runs 14 residues. With 6 bases clipped from V and 0 bases from J, the junction kept 5 bases outside the gene matches.

This clonotype was detected ten times or more. This chain joins TRBV2 and TRBJ2-1; D assignment may be TRBD1 or TRBD2 (5 bases each). The CDR3 is made up of 13 amino acids. Germline-derived CDR1 and CDR2 are SNHLY and FYNNEI. V was trimmed by 8 bases and J by 13 bases, leaving 21 bases between them. The CDR3 DNA sequence: TGTGCCAGCGGCCCTTCGGGACCAATGAACCAGTTCTTC. Protein: CASGPSGPMNQFF.

The rearrangement links TRBV18 to TRBJ1-4; the D gene is possibly TRBD1 (6 bases). Germline-derived CDR1 and CDR2 are KGHSH and LQKENI. V was pared by 4 bases and J by 8 bases, with 20 bases between. CDR3 length equals 16 residues. CDR3 coding DNA: TGTGCCAGCTCACACAACACAGGGTGGGATCGAGAAAAACTGTTTTTT. It yields the protein CASSHNTGWDREKLFF. The entire variable domain, with the rest obtained from reference TRBV18 and TRBJ1-4, is as follows: NAGVMQNPRHLVRRRGQEARLRCSPMKGHSHVYWYRQLPEEGLKFMVYLQKENIIDESGMPKERFSAEFPKEGPSILRIQQVVRGDSAAYFCASSHNTGWDREKLFFGSGTQLSVL.

This clonotype was counted ten times or more. The gene calls are TRBV25-1 and TRBJ2-7; 8 bases line up with TRBD1. Germline trimming cut 2 bases from V and 4 bases from J; bases unmatched to any gene: 7. CDR3 length: 15 amino acids. In germline, CDR1 is MGHDK, CDR2 SYGVNS. In DNA form, the CDR3 reads TGTGCCAGCAGTGAACGGACAGGGACCCCTTACGAGCAGTACGTC. Residues: CASSERTGTPYEQYV.

The table lists this clonotype with many counts. V gene TRBV11-2 combines with J gene TRBJ1-1, with D perhaps matching TRBD1 (5 bases). The CDR3 sequence is 18 residues long. Germline lookup yields CDR1 SGHAT and CDR2 FQNNGV. Trimming stripped 0 bases from V and 3 bases from J, with 20 bases between. For the CDR3, the DNA is TGTGCCAGCAGCTTAGATGGGGCCAGATGGTTGAGGGACACTGAAGCTTTCTTT. This codes for CASSLDGARWLRDTEAFF.

The chain employs TRBV12-3 or TRBV12-4 and TRBJ1-5; D may be TRBD1 (5 bases). Trimming took off 7 bases at V and 0 bases at J, with 13 bases between the two ends. The CDR3 contains 15 residues. CDR3 sequence: CASTRGAISNQPQHF. CDR3 DNA sequence: TGTGCCAGCACCCGTGGGGCGATTAGCAATCAGCCCCAGCATTTT.

There are a few counts of this clonotype. V and J are TRBV19 and TRBJ1-1, with 7 bases aligning to TRBD1. Germline V lookup: CDR1 LNHDA, CDR2 SQIVND (reference sequence). This CDR3 region has 16 residues. The V and J ends lost 2 bases and 0 bases, in that order; junction bases with no gene match: 6. The CDR3 DNA sequence: TGTGCCAGTAGTATACCCCCGGACAGGATGAACACTGAAGCTTTCTTT. The encoded protein is CASSIPPDRMNTEAFF.

In this sample, this clonotype turned up a few times. V gene TRBV20-1 combines with J gene TRBJ1-3; D unresolved. The germline CDR1 and CDR2 sequences are DFQATT and SNEGSKA (reference sequence). The CDR3 is made up of 14 amino acids. Trimming cost V 3 bases and J 0 bases, with 9 bases left between them. The CDR3 coding sequence is TGCAGTGCTAGTCCACGGCTCTCTGGAAACACCATATATTTT. Its protein is CSASPRLSGNTIYF.

This clonotype was observed a handful of times. The rearrangement uses TRBV19 and TRBJ2-4; 7 bases are a match to TRBD2. V shed 1 base, J shed 5 bases, and the junction held 5 bases outside the gene matches. Germline-derived CDR1 and CDR2 are LNHDA and SQIVND (reference sequence). There are 15 residues in the CDR3. Here the CDR3 DNA reads TGTGCCAGTAGTATAGGTCTAGCGGTCCAAAACATTCAGTACTTC. Its protein is CASSIGLAVQNIQYF.

Turning to this clonotype: A much more abundant neighbour one base away suggests this may be a read error. The chain links TRBV12-5 to TRBJ2-1; D call uncertain. Germline values: CDR1 LGHNT, CDR2 FRNRAP. CDR3 size: 15 residues. CDR3 in amino acids: CASGFPPSSYDEQFF. CDR3 DNA: TGTGCTAGTGGTTTTCCTCCGAGCTCCTACGATGAGCAGTTCTTC. Full variable domain (rest looked up from reference TRBV12-5 and TRBJ2-1): DARVTQTPRHKVTEMGQEVTMRCQPILGHNTVFWYRQTMMQGLELLAYFRNRAPLDDSGMPKDRFSAEMPDATLATLKIQPSEPRDSAVYFCASGFPPSSYDEQFFGPGTRLTVL.